This TCR beta chain appears in the sequencing data of a study of cytotoxic CD8 clonotypes in ibrutinib-treated CLL. For the study at large: Response specimens were obtained following a median treatment duration of about twelve months, with a range of 6 to 36. Overall study findings and caveats: Elevated clonality accompanied ibrutinib response, with a return toward baseline values at progression. Public clonotypes were uncommon and contracted or stayed stable on treatment.

The CDR3 length is 15 residues. V shed 7 bases, J shed 10 bases, and the junction held 18 bases outside the gene matches. Germline V gene sequence: CDR1 LNHDA, CDR2 SQIVND (reference sequence). A 1 in 200,000 to 1 in 1 million T cell depth was the sequencing target. TCRdb's copy holds only in-frame clones and misses some; the assay was immunoSEQ multiplex PCR. The sample includes 160,000 or so clones, 70% to 90% seen only once; the top ten take around 3%. Concerning this clone: Its antigen is still unknown.

The chain is built from TRBV19 and TRBJ1-2; 7 bases are shared with TRBD1. This TCR was sampled from a human donor with chronic lymphocytic leukemia. This sample comprised PBMCs, obtained at disease progression, from a patient treated with ibrutinib. This CDR3 is CASTTGRGLKGTYTF. The CDR3 region has the DNA TGTGCCAGTACTACGGGGAGGGGGCTTAAAGGGACCTACACCTTC.